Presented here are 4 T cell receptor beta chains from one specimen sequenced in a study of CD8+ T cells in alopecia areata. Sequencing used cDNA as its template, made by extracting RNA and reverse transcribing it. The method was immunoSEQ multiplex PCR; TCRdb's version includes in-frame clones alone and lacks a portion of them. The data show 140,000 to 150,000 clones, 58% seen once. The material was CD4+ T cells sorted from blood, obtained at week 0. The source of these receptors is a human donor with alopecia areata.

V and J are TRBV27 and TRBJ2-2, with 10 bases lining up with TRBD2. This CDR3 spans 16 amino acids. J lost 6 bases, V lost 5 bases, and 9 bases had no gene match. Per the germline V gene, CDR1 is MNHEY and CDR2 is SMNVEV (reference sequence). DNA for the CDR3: TGTGCCAGCAGTGCCTGGAGCGGGGGGGCTGCCGGGGAGCTGTTTTTT. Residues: CASSAWSGGAAGELFF.

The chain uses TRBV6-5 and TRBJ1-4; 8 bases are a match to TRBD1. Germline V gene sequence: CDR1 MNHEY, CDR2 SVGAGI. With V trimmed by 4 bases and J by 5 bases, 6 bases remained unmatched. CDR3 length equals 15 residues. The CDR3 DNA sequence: TGTGCCAGCAGTTCAGGGGGCGCGGGGAATGAAAAACTGTTTTTT. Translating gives CASSSGGAGNEKLFF.

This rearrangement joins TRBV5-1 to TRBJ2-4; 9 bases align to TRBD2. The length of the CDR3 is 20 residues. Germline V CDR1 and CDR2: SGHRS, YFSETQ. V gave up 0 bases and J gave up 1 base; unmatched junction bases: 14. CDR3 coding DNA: TGCGCCAGCAGCTTGGCTTCGGCTGTAGCGGGGGACATGGCCAAAAACATTCAGTACTTC. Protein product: CASSLASAVAGDMAKNIQYF.

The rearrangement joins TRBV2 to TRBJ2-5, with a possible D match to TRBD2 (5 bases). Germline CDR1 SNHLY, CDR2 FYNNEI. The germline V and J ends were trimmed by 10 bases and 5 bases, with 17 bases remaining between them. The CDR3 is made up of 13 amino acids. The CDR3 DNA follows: TGTGCCACGAATGGACTGCCTGGGGAGACCCAGTACTTC. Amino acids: CATNGLPGETQYF.